The 28 T cell receptor beta chains below come from one sample, sequenced in a study of Ad26.COV2.S vaccination and SARS-CoV-2 variants. TCRdb's copy holds only in-frame clones and misses some; the assay was immunoSEQ multiplex PCR. The repertoire includes a few hundred thousand clones, 70% to 90% of them detected once, and approximately 1.9% sits in the top ten. The sample's treatment: over 15 received Ad26.COV2.S at low or high dose, single or two shots; about 5 received placebo; per-sample allocation not given. All samples were drawn on day 63, counting from the first vaccine or placebo injection. Sequenced material: peripheral blood, taken in a trial of Ad26.COV2.S vaccine versus placebo. Every receptor here comes from a person between 18 and 65 years old who received the Ad26.COV2.S COVID-19 vaccine or a placebo.

Of note for this clone: The junction differs from germline at one of its ends, possibly a read error. The chain couples TRBV23-1 to TRBJ1-4; 7 bases are shared with TRBD1. TRBV23-1 is annotated as an ORF whose role is uncertain. The CDR3 runs 16 residues. CDR3 nucleotides: TGCGCCAGCAGTCGGTGCCTAACAGGGGCTAACGAAAAACTGTTTTTT. Translated, it gives CASSRCLTGANEKLFF.

This rearrangement joins TRBV9 to TRBJ2-1; 12 nucleotides align to TRBD2. The CDR3 extends over 15 amino acids. V trimming: 0 bases; J trimming: 6 bases; junction bases outside the gene matches: 1. Germline V gene lookup returns CDR1 SGDLS and CDR2 YYNGEE. The CDR3 bases are TGTGCCAGCAGCGTAGGGACTAGCGGGGTCAATGAGCAGTTCTTC. Translated: CASSVGTSGVNEQFF.

The chain recombines TRBV13 with TRBJ2-7; 9 bases are shared with TRBD1. The V segment lost 3 bases and the J segment 2 bases; nucleotides outside the gene matches: 2. Germline CDR1 reads PRHDT; CDR2 reads FYEKMQ (reference sequence). CDR3 length: 14 residues. CDR3 sequence: CASSFRDRAYEQYF. Written as DNA, the CDR3 is TGTGCCAGCAGCTTCCGGGACAGGGCCTACGAGCAGTACTTC.

The chain carries TRBV21-1 and TRBJ2-7; TRBD1, the table's D call, lacks a check against the DNA. TRBV21-1 is tagged as a pseudogene. This CDR3 is built from 18 residues. Written as DNA, the CDR3 is TGTGCCAGCAGGACCGGGACAGCGGTCTGGAGGGCTACTTCCGAGCAGTACTTC. It translates to CASRTGTAVWRATSEQYF.

A remark on this clone: Within the sample, other DNA sequences also encode this same CDR3. The chain carries TRBV18 and TRBJ1-4, with a weak D call TRBD1 (5 bases). In germline, CDR1 is KGHSH, CDR2 LQKENI. The CDR3 runs 13 residues. Trimming stripped 3 bases from V and 4 bases from J, with 6 bases between. CDR3 nucleotides: TGTGCCAGCTCACCGCAGGGTAATGAAAAACTGTTTTTT. It is translated as CASSPQGNEKLFF.

This chain links TRBV5-6 with TRBJ2-7; no clear D. The CDR3 runs 13 residues. Germline CDR1 SGHDT, CDR2 YYEEEE. V lost 3 bases and J 5 bases, leaving 12 bases between the germline ends. CDR3 nucleotide sequence: TGTGCCAGCAGCTACGACGTGTCGAACGAGCAGTACTTC. This sequence encodes CASSYDVSNEQYF.

The rearrangement joins TRBV28 to TRBJ1-2; 7 nucleotides align to TRBD1. Trimming cost V 6 bases and J 7 bases; bases outside gene matches: 8. The CDR3 contains 13 residues. The germline V gene has CDR1 MDHEN and CDR2 SYDVKM. The CDR3 sequence is CASRLTQGGGYTF. The DNA of the CDR3 is TGTGCCAGCAGGCTCACCCAGGGGGGTGGCTACACCTTC.

The genes are TRBV5-1 and TRBJ2-1; the match to TRBD1 covers 8 bases. V lost 3 bases and J lost 6; bases outside the gene matches: 11. CDR1 is SGHRS, CDR2 YFSETQ, per germline. The CDR3 loop spans 16 amino acids. In DNA, the CDR3 is TGCGCCAGCAGCTCCCAACTCAGGGGGCTCGGCAATGAGCAGTTCTTC. It is translated as CASSSQLRGLGNEQFF.

This chain connects TRBV6-5 to TRBJ2-7; no clear D. From germline, CDR1 is MNHEY and CDR2 SVGAGI. The CDR3 extends over 15 amino acids. With 6 bases removed from V and 0 bases from J, the gap between germline ends came to 15 bases. CDR3 DNA: TGTGCCAGCAGGCCTACTCCCCGGAGCTCCTACGAGCAGTACTTC. Protein: CASRPTPRSSYEQYF.

The chain carries TRBV6-5 and TRBJ2-1; TRBD1 agrees at 7 bases. This CDR3 contains 16 residues. Looked up from germline, CDR1 is MNHEY and CDR2 is SVGAGI. Trimming at V came to 0 bases and at J to 1 base, leaving 3 bases not matched to a gene. CDR3 in amino acids: CASSYSGQASYNEQFF. As DNA, the CDR3 is TGTGCCAGCAGTTACTCCGGACAGGCTTCCTACAATGAGCAGTTCTTC.

The chain uses TRBV19 and TRBJ2-1; a possible D gene is TRBD1 (6 bases). CDR1 LNHDA and CDR2 SQIVND come from the germline V gene (reference sequence). The CDR3 is 15 residues long. V was clipped by 3 bases and J by 8 bases, with 17 bases between them. As DNA, the CDR3 is TGTGCCAGTAGTATGTCGGCCCTGGGGGCGGATGAGCAGTTCTTC. Its translation: CASSMSALGADEQFF.

The chain couples TRBV28 to TRBJ1-6; the match to TRBD1 covers 8 bases. The CDR3 consists of 16 residues. The ends lost 1 base at V and 4 bases at J; junction bases unmatched: 3. Per the germline V gene, CDR1 is MDHEN and CDR2 is SYDVKM. CDR3 in amino acids: CASSLSWTGYNSPLHF. Here the CDR3 DNA reads TGTGCCAGCAGTTTATCCTGGACAGGGTATAATTCACCCCTCCACTTT.

The chain couples TRBV3-1 (or the pseudogene TRBV3-2) to TRBJ1-5; 9 nucleotides align to TRBD1. The CDR3 is 16 amino acids. Germline V gene sequence: CDR1 LGHDT, CDR2 YNNKEL (reference sequence). The V and J ends lost 4 bases and 1 base, in that order; junction bases with no gene match: 5. The CDR3 DNA follows: TGTGCCAGCAGCCCCTCGACAGGGGGGAGCAATCAGCCCCAGCATTTT. Translated, it gives CASSPSTGGSNQPQHF.

The rearrangement joins TRBV6-4 to TRBJ2-2; TRBD1 is a possible D gene (6 bases). Trimming left V 4 bases short and J 7 bases short, with 16 bases between. The V gene's germline CDR1 is MRHNA and CDR2 SNTAGT. There are 15 residues in the CDR3. The CDR3, as DNA: TGTGCCAGCAGTGCCCAGAAGGGGGTGGGCGGGGAGCTGTTTTTT. Encoded protein: CASSAQKGVGGELFF.

The rearrangement links TRBV5-4 to TRBJ2-3, with 9 bases lining up with TRBD2. This CDR3 comprises 15 residues. Germline CDR1 reads SGHNT; CDR2 reads YYREEE (reference sequence). V gave up 1 base and J gave up 2 bases; unmatched junction bases: 2. This CDR3 reads CASSLTSGFTDTQYF. The CDR3 DNA is TGTGCCAGCAGCTTGACTAGCGGGTTCACAGATACGCAGTATTTT.

This clone was observed a single time. The rearrangement uses TRBV28 and TRBJ2-3; 8 bases are a match to TRBD2. The germline V gene encodes CDR1 MDHEN and CDR2 SYDVKM. The V gene end was trimmed by 3 bases and the J gene end by 6 bases; junction bases not matched to a gene: 5. This CDR3 region has 14 residues. CDR3 residues: CASSLREEGDTQYF. The CDR3 nucleotides are TGTGCCAGCAGTTTGCGGGAGGAAGGTGATACGCAGTATTTT.

This chain connects TRBV20-1 to TRBJ2-3; no clear D. V was shortened by 4 bases and J by 10 bases, with 9 bases between the two germline ends. This CDR3 region has 10 residues. Looked up from germline, CDR1 is DFQATT and CDR2 is SNEGSKA (reference sequence). The CDR3 nucleotides are TGCAGTGCTAACGGACCTTCGCAGTATTTT. It codes for CSANGPSQYF.

This chain links TRBV30 with TRBJ2-4, with TRBD1 matching over 7 bases. With V trimmed by 2 bases and J by 5 bases, 6 bases remained unmatched. Germline V gene lookup returns CDR1 GTSNPN and CDR2 SVGIG (reference sequence). This CDR3 spans 14 amino acids. CDR3 region: CAWSQGTGENIQYF. In nucleotides, the CDR3 is TGTGCCTGGAGTCAGGGCACAGGGGAAAACATTCAGTACTTC.

The gene calls are TRBV6-5 and TRBJ2-2; 12 bases agree with TRBD2. V was clipped by 5 bases and J by 3 bases; unmatched bases: 1. The CDR3 consists of 15 residues. Germline lookup yields CDR1 MNHEY and CDR2 SVGAGI. CDR3 in DNA: TGTGCCAGCAGTCTAGCGGGGGGGTACACCGGGGAGCTGTTTTTT. It translates to CASSLAGGYTGELFF.

The rearrangement links TRBV9 to TRBJ2-1; the match to TRBD1 covers 10 bases. The CDR3 covers 15 residues. J was trimmed by 7 bases and V by 3 bases; bases with no gene match: 7. CDR1 is SGDLS and CDR2 is YYNGEE in the germline V gene. The CDR3: CASSAGTGVLNEQFF. The CDR3 coding sequence is TGTGCCAGCAGCGCCGGGACAGGGGTTTTAAATGAGCAGTTCTTC.

The chain recombines TRBV7-9 with TRBJ2-3; TRBD2 matches at 8 bases. Germline CDR1 is SEHNR and CDR2 is FQNEAQ (reference sequence). The J segment lost 1 base and the V segment lost 2 bases, leaving 5 bases of the junction unmatched. The CDR3 is made up of 16 amino acids. The CDR3 nucleotides read TGTGCCAGCAGCTTAAGAGCGGGAGAGGGCACAGATACGCAGTATTTT. The encoded protein is CASSLRAGEGTDTQYF. The entire variable domain, with the rest obtained from reference TRBV7-9 and TRBJ2-3, is as follows: DTGVSQNPRHKITKRGQNVTFRCDPISEHNRLYWYRQTLGQGPEFLTYFQNEAQLEKSRLLSDRFSAERPKGSFSTLEIQRTEQGDSAMYLCASSLRAGEGTDTQYFGPGTRLTVL.

The J gene is TRBJ2-3, the V gene TRBV18; TRBD2 agrees at 7 bases. The germline gives CDR1 KGHSH, CDR2 LQKENI. J gave up 2 bases and V 6 bases, and 8 bases lay outside the gene matches. The CDR3 loop spans 15 amino acids. CDR3 in DNA: TGTGCCAGCTCCGGGGGGAGACTAGTCACAGATACGCAGTATTTT. Protein sequence: CASSGGRLVTDTQYF.

The chain joins TRBV7-9 to TRBJ2-7; 11 bases are shared with TRBD2. V was clipped by 4 bases and J by 4 bases; unmatched bases: 12. The CDR3 runs to 17 residues. Per germline, CDR1 SEHNR and CDR2 FQNEAQ (reference sequence). The CDR3 region is CASSSGSSGRMGYEQYF. Here the CDR3 DNA reads TGTGCCAGCAGCTCTGGATCTAGCGGGAGGATGGGGTACGAGCAGTACTTC.

This chain uses TRBV2 with TRBJ2-1, with a possible D match to TRBD2 (6 bases). V lost 6 bases, J lost 1 base, and 13 bases lay in between. The CDR3 covers 15 residues. The germline V gene has CDR1 SNHLY and CDR2 FYNNEI. The DNA of the CDR3 is TGTGCCAGCAGCCCCGGGAGTACATCCTACAATGAGCAGTTCTTC. As protein: CASSPGSTSYNEQFF.

The V gene is TRBV11-2, the J gene TRBJ1-5, with D possibly TRBD1 on 5 matching bases. The CDR3 contains 13 residues. V lost 2 bases and J 5 bases, leaving 7 bases between the germline ends. Germline CDR1 reads SGHAT; CDR2 reads FQNNGV. CDR3 residues: CASSLSRDQPQHF. The CDR3 DNA sequence: TGTGCCAGCAGCTTATCCAGGGATCAGCCCCAGCATTTT.

The J gene is TRBJ2-7, the V gene TRBV7-3; 9 bases agree with TRBD2. CDR3 length: 15 amino acids. Germline V gene data show CDR1 as SGHTA and CDR2 as FQGTGA. V was pared by 1 base and J by 5 bases, with 6 bases of the junction left unmatched. The chain's CDR3 is CASSLSGRADDEQYF. For the CDR3, the DNA is TGTGCCAGCAGCTTAAGCGGGAGGGCCGATGACGAGCAGTACTTC.

This rearrangement joins TRBV5-1 to TRBJ2-3; TRBD2 might be the D (6 bases). Trimming took off 1 base at V and 2 bases at J, with 11 bases between the two ends. The length of the CDR3 is 15 residues. Germline assignment: CDR1 SGHRS and CDR2 YFSETQ. DNA of the CDR3: TGCGCCAGCAGCTTGTGGGGAGGATTCACAGATACGCAGTATTTT. It specifies CASSLWGGFTDTQYF.

V is TRBV7-3 and J is TRBJ2-1; D is unresolved. CDR1 is SGHTA, CDR2 FQGTGA, per germline. This CDR3 region has 13 residues. Trimming took off 5 bases at V and 3 bases at J, with 8 bases between the two ends. The DNA for the CDR3 is TGTGCCAGCAGCCCAGACCTCTACAATGAGCAGTTCTTC. Its protein product is CASSPDLYNEQFF.